This T cell receptor (beta chain) was sequenced for a study of blood T cell repertoires in COVID-19. Study-wide background: Samples representing acute and convalescent COVID-19 were sourced from the United States, Italy and Spain. The analysed material was cDNA or gDNA that came from T cells, B-cell-depleted T cells, or PBMCs.

Authors' processing steps: It was from reference gene primer amplification that nucleated cell counts were estimated. TCRdb keeps only in-frame clones here, not all; method: immunoSEQ multiplex PCR. Clone size and the V and J calls come from that table; the DNA yielded D and trimming. The sample records 65,000 to 80,000 clones, roughly four fifths being singletons. This clone was recorded once. Trimming left V 4 bases short and J 1 base short, with 10 bases between. The CDR3 sequence is 15 residues long. Germline-derived CDR1 and CDR2 are LNHNV and YYDKDF (reference sequence). This chain uses TRBV15 with TRBJ1-4, with no clear D. The TCR sequence derives from a middle-aged man with acute or convalescent COVID-19. Sequenced sample: peripheral blood. The CDR3 sequence is CATSKISGTNEKLFF. For the CDR3, the DNA is TGTGCCACCAGCAAAATCAGCGGAACTAATGAAAAACTGTTTTTT. Supplemented by reference TRBV15 and TRBJ1-4, the full variable domain reads DAMVIQNPRYQVTQFGKPVTLSCSQTLNHNVMYWYQQKSSQAPKLLFHYYDKDFNNEADTPDNFQSRRPNTSFCFLDIRSPGLGDTAMYLCATSKISGTNEKLFFGSGTQLSVL.